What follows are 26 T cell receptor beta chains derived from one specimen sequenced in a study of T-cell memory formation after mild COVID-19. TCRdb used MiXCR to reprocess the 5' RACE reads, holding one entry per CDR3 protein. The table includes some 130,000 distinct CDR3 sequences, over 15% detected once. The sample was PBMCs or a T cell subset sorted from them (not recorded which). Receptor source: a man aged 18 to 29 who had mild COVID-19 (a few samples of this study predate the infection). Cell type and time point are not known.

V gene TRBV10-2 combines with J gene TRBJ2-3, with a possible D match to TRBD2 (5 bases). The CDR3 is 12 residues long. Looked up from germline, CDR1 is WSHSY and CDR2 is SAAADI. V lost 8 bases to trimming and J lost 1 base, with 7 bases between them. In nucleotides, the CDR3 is TGCGCCAGCCACGGGGGCACAGATACGCAGTATTTT. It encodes CASHGGTDTQYF.

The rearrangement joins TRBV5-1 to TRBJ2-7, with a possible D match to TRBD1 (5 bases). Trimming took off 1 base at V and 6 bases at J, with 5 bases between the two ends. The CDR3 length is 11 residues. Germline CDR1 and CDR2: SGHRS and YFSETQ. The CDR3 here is CASSLQGEQYF. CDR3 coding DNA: TGCGCCAGCAGCTTGCAGGGCGAGCAGTACTTC.

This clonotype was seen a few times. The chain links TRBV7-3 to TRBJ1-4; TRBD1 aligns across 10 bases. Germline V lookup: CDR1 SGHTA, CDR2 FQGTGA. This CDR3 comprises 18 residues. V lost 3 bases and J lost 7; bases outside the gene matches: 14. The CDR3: CASSFGGTGVPPGEKLFF. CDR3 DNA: TGTGCCAGCAGCTTTGGCGGGACAGGGGTTCCGCCTGGTGAAAAACTGTTTTTT.

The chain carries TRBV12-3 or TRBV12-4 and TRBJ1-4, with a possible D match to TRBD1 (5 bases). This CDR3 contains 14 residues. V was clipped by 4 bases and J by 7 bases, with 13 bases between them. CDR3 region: CASSSARQGEKLFF. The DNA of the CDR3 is TGTGCCAGCAGTTCAGCTCGGCAGGGTGAAAAACTGTTTTTT.

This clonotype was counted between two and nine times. Written as DNA, the CDR3 is TGTGCCAGCACCCCCGGACTTTCGACAGATACGCAGTATTTT. Protein: CASTPGLSTDTQYF. This chain connects TRBV12-3 or TRBV12-4 to TRBJ2-3; possibly TRBD2 for D (5 bases). V was trimmed by 7 bases and J by 3 bases, leaving 14 bases between them. This CDR3 has 14 residues.

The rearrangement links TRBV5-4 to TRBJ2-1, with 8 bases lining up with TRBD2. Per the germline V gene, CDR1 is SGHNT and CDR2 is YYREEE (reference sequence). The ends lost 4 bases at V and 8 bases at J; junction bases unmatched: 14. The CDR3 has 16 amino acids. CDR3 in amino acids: CASSTPRGGTMDEQFF. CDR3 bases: TGTGCCAGCAGCACACCCCGCGGGGGGACGATGGATGAGCAGTTCTTC.

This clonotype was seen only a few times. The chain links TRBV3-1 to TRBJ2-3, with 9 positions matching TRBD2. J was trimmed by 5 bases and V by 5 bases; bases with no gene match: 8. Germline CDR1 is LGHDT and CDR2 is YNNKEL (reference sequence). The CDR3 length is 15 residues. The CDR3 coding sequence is TGTGCCAGCAGCTTCTGGCGGGGGGGTGTAGATACGCAGTATTTT. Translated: CASSFWRGGVDTQYF.

This chain's CDR3 is CASSPESTGTQYF. Written as DNA, the CDR3 is TGTGCCAGCAGCCCGGAGTCGACGGGGACCCAGTACTTC. The genes are TRBV7-7 and TRBJ2-5, with D hard to call. The CDR3 contains 13 residues. The germline V gene has CDR1 SSHAT and CDR2 FNYEAQ (reference sequence). The V gene lost 5 bases and the J gene lost 7 bases, with 14 bases spanning the gap.

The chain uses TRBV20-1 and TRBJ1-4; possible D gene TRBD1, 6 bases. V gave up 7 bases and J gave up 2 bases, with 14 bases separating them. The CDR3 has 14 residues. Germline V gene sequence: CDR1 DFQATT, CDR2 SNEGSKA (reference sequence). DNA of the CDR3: TGCAGTGGGGGGGCGAAATTCACTAATGAAAAACTGTTTTTT. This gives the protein CSGGAKFTNEKLFF.

The CDR3 is CASSVDPTGRGYTF. DNA of the CDR3: TGTGCCAGCAGCGTCGACCCGACAGGACGTGGCTACACCTTC. This chain links TRBV9 with TRBJ1-2, with D possibly TRBD1 on 6 matching bases. The CDR3 runs 14 residues. Trimming removed 2 bases from V and 7 bases from J, with 15 bases in between. Germline assignment: CDR1 SGDLS and CDR2 YYNGEE.

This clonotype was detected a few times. As DNA, the CDR3 is TGTGCCAGCAGCTTAAGGGAACGGACAGAGGAAAAACTGTTTTTT. Protein: CASSLRERTEEKLFF. The chain carries TRBV7-3 and TRBJ1-4, with D possibly TRBD1 on 6 matching bases. Germline V CDR1 and CDR2: SGHTA, FQGTGA. The ends were cut back, 1 base at V and 8 bases at J, with 14 bases in the middle. This CDR3 has 15 amino acids.

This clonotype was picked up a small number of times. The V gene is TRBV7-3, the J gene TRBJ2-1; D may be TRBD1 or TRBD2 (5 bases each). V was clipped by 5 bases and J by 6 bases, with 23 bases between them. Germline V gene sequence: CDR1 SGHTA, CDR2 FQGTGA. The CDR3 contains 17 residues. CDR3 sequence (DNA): TGTGCCAGCAGCAGGCAAACCGGGACGCCAATCAGCAATGAGCAGTTCTTC. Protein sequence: CASSRQTGTPISNEQFF. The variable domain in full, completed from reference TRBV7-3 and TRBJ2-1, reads GAGVSQTPSNKVTEKGKYVELRCDPISGHTALYWYRQSLGQGPEFLIYFQGTGAADDSGLPNDRFFAVRPEGSVSTLKIQRTERGDSAVYLCASSRQTGTPISNEQFFGPGTRLTVL.

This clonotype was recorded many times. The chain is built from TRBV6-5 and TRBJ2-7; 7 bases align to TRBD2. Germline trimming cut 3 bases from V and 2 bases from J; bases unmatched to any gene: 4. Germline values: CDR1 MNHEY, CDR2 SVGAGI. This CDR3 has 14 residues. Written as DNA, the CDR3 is TGTGCCAGCAGTTATTGGGGGGGAGCCTACGAGCAGTACTTC. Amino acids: CASSYWGGAYEQYF.

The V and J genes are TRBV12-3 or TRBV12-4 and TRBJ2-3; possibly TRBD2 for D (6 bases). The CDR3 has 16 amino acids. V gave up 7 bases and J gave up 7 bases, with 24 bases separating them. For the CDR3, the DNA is TGTGCCAGCACCCGCGCCGGGACTCGAGAAATAAATACGCAGTATTTT. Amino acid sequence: CASTRAGTREINTQYF.

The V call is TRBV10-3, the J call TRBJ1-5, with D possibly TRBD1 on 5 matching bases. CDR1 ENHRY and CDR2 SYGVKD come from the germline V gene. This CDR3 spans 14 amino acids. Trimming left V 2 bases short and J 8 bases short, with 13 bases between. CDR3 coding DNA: TGTGCCATCAGTGAGAGGGGATTTAATGAGCCCCAGCATTTT. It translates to CAISERGFNEPQHF.

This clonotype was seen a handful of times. CDR3: CASNPGPWDTDTQYF. The DNA of the CDR3 is TGTGCCAGCAACCCCGGGCCCTGGGACACAGATACGCAGTATTTT. V and J are TRBV7-8 and TRBJ2-3; D ambiguous. Germline V gene sequence: CDR1 SGHVS, CDR2 FQNEAQ. Trimming removed 7 bases at V and 2 bases at J, with 16 bases between. The CDR3 is 15 residues long.

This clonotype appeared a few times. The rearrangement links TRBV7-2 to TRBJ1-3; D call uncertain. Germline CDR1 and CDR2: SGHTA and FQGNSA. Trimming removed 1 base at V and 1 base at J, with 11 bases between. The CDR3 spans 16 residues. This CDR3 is CASSLVGSRSGNTIYF. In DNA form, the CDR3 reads TGTGCCAGCAGCTTAGTTGGCAGTAGGTCTGGAAACACCATATATTTT.

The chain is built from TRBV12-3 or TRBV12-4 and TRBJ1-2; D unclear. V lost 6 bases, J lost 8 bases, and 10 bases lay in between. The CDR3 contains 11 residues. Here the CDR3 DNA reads TGTGCCAGCAGCCTGGGCGTGGGCTACACCTTC. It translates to CASSLGVGYTF.

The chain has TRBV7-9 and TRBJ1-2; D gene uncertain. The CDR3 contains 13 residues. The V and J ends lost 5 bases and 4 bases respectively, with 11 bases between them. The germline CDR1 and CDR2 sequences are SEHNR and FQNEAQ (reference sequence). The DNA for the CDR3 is TGTGCCAGCAGCCGAGACGACGCCTATGGCTACACCTTC. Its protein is CASSRDDAYGYTF. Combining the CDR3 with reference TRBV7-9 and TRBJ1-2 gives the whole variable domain DTGVSQNPRHKITKRGQNVTFRCDPISEHNRLYWYRQTLGQGPEFLTYFQNEAQLEKSRLLSDRFSAERPKGSFSTLEIQRTEQGDSAMYLCASSRDDAYGYTFGSGTRLTVV.

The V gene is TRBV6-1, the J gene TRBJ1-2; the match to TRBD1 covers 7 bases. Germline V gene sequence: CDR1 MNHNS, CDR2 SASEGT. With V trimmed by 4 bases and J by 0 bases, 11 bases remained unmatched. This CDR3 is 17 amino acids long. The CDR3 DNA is TGTGCCAGCAGTGTTTGGACAGGAGGGTCTCCTAACTATGGCTACACCTTC. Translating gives CASSVWTGGSPNYGYTF.

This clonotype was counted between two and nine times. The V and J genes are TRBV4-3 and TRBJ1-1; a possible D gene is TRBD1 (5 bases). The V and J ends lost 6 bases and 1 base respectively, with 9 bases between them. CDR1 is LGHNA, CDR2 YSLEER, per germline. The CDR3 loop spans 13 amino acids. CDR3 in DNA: TGCGCCAGCAGTTCCGGGGGGAACACTGAAGCTTTCTTT. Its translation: CASSSGGNTEAFF.

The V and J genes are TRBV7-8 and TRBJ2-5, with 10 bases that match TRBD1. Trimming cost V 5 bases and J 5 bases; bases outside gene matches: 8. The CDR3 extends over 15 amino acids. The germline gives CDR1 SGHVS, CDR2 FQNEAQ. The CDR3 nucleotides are TGTGCCAGCAGCCCTACGGGACAGGGGAGGGAGACCCAGTACTTC. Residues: CASSPTGQGRETQYF.

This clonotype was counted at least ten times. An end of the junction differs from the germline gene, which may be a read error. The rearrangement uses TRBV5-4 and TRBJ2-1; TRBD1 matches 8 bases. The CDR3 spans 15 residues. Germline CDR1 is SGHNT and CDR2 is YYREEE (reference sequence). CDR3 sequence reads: CASGFGDRGYNEQFF. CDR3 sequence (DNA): TGTGCCAGCGGCTTTGGAGACAGGGGCTACAATGAGCAGTTCTTC.

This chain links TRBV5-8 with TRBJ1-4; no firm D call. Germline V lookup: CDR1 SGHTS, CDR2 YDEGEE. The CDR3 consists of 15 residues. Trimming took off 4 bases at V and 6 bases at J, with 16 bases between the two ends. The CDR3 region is CASSPSTGRDEKLFF. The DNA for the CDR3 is TGTGCCAGCAGCCCCTCCACGGGGAGAGATGAAAAACTGTTTTTT.

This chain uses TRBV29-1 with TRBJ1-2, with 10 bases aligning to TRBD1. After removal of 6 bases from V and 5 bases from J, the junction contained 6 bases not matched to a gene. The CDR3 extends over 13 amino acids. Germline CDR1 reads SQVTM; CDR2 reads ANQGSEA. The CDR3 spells CSVGTGEGYGYTF. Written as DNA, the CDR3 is TGCAGCGTCGGGACAGGGGAGGGGTATGGCTACACCTTC. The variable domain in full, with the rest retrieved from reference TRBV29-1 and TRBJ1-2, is SAVISQKPSRDICQRGTSLTIQCQVDSQVTMMFWYRQQPGQSLTLIATANQGSEATYESGFVIDKFPISRPNLTFSTLTVSNMSPEDSSIYLCSVGTGEGYGYTFGSGTRLTVV.

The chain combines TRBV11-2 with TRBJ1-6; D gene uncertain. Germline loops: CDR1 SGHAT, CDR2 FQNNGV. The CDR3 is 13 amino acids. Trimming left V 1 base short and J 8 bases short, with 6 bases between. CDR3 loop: CASSLAKYSPLHF. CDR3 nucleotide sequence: TGTGCCAGCAGCTTAGCCAAGTATTCACCCCTCCACTTT. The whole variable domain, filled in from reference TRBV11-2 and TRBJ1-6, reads EAGVAQSPRYKIIEKRQSVAFWCNPISGHATLYWYQQILGQGPKLLIQFQNNGVVDDSQLPKDRFSAERLKGVDSTLKIQPAKLEDSAVYLCASSLAKYSPLHFGNGTRLTVT.